What follows are 30 T cell receptor beta chains derived from one specimen sequenced in a study of blood T cell repertoires in COVID-19. Repertoires were generated with immunoSEQ multiplex PCR, while TCRdb's copy carries only in-frame clones and drops some. The table records around 150,000 clones, around 84% of them present only once. Material for sequencing was peripheral blood. Receptors originate from a man between 65 and 80 years old with acute or convalescent COVID-19.

The genes are TRBV18 and TRBJ2-7, with D possibly TRBD2 on 6 matching bases. The CDR3 is 16 residues long. Trimming took off 2 bases at V and 0 bases at J, with 14 bases between the two ends. Germline CDR1 reads KGHSH; CDR2 reads LQKENI. The CDR3 nucleotides are TGTGCCAGCTCACCAGAGGGACTTCTGAGCTCCTACGAGCAGTACTTC. Translation: CASSPEGLLSSYEQYF.

This chain links TRBV19 with TRBJ1-5; D is unclear. V shed 0 bases and J shed 1 base, with 13 bases lying between them. The CDR3 totals 17 residues. Germline CDR1 LNHDA, CDR2 SQIVND (reference sequence). CDR3 sequence: CASSIDLRGISNQPQHF. The CDR3 region has the DNA TGTGCCAGTAGTATAGATCTCCGGGGTATCAGCAATCAGCCCCAGCATTTT.

The V and J genes are TRBV18 and TRBJ1-4; 9 nucleotides line up with TRBD1. The CDR3 spans 14 residues. Germline V gives CDR1 KGHSH, CDR2 LQKENI. The V and J ends lost 6 bases and 7 bases, in that order; junction bases with no gene match: 6. The CDR3, as DNA: TGTGCCAGCTCGGAACAGGGGGCTTTTGAAAAACTGTTTTTT. Translation: CASSEQGAFEKLFF.

This clone came up a few times. The chain combines TRBV7-9 with TRBJ1-1; TRBD1 aligns across 7 bases. With V trimmed by 5 bases and J by 4 bases, 10 bases remained unmatched. The germline CDR1 and CDR2 sequences are SEHNR and FQNEAQ (reference sequence). The CDR3 has 15 amino acids. The CDR3 nucleotides are TGTGCCAGCAGCCGTAGACAGGGCCGAAGCACTGAAGCTTTCTTT. This codes for CASSRRQGRSTEAFF. Drawing the rest from reference TRBV7-9 and TRBJ1-1, the complete variable domain is DTGVSQNPRHKITKRGQNVTFRCDPISEHNRLYWYRQTLGQGPEFLTYFQNEAQLEKSRLLSDRFSAERPKGSFSTLEIQRTEQGDSAMYLCASSRRQGRSTEAFFGQGTRLTVV.

The chain is built from TRBV7-3 and TRBJ2-2; TRBD2 matches at 8 bases. This CDR3 contains 22 residues. The germline CDR1 and CDR2 sequences are SGHTA and FQGTGA. After removal of 0 bases from V and 5 bases from J, the junction contained 23 bases not matched to a gene. CDR3 loop: CASSLTAPLIGAGAPGTGELFF. The CDR3 coding sequence is TGTGCCAGCAGCTTAACGGCCCCTTTGATTGGAGCGGGGGCTCCGGGGACCGGGGAGCTGTTTTTT.

This chain links TRBV18 with TRBJ1-2; 10 bases are shared with TRBD1. The germline gives CDR1 KGHSH, CDR2 LQKENI. V lost 8 bases, J lost 4 bases, and 4 bases stayed unmatched. This CDR3 has 13 amino acids. CDR3 sequence (DNA): TGTGCCAGCACCGGGACAGGGGCCTATGGCTACACCTTC. Its protein product is CASTGTGAYGYTF.

The chain joins TRBV29-1 to TRBJ2-3; TRBD1 matches at 7 bases. This CDR3 is built from 12 residues. Trimming took 5 bases from V and 4 from J; bases not matched to a gene: 3. Germline loops: CDR1 SQVTM, CDR2 ANQGSEA. CDR3 sequence: CSVITGADTQYF. The DNA of the CDR3 is TGCAGCGTTATTACAGGGGCAGATACGCAGTATTTT.

The rearrangement uses TRBV4-2 and TRBJ1-3; D gene unclear. This CDR3 comprises 15 residues. With 3 bases removed from V and 1 base from J, the gap between germline ends came to 10 bases. Germline V CDR1 and CDR2: LGHNA, YNFKEQ. The CDR3 nucleotides are TGTGCCAGCAGCCACCCGAGTCTTTCTGGAAACACCATATATTTT. This gives the protein CASSHPSLSGNTIYF.

The CDR3 region is CASSIGHPENQPQHF. In DNA, the CDR3 is TGTGCCAGTAGTATTGGGCACCCGGAAAATCAGCCCCAGCATTTT. This chain connects TRBV19 to TRBJ1-5; D unclear. This CDR3 is built from 15 residues. Germline CDR1 reads LNHDA; CDR2 reads SQIVND (reference sequence). Deletions cut 3 bases from V and 4 bases from J, with 13 bases between. The full variable domain, completed using reference TRBV19 and TRBJ1-5, is DGGITQSPKYLFRKEGQNVTLSCEQNLNHDAMYWYRQDPGQGLRLIYYSQIVNDFQKGDIAEGYSVSREKKESFPLTVTSAQKNPTAFYLCASSIGHPENQPQHFGDGTRLSIL.

The rearrangement links TRBV28 to TRBJ1-2; 8 nucleotides line up with TRBD1. Per germline, CDR1 MDHEN and CDR2 SYDVKM. The length of the CDR3 is 14 residues. Trimming took 6 bases from V and 6 from J; bases not matched to a gene: 9. The CDR3, as DNA: TGTGCCAGCAGCCCCCCGGACAGGGAGAATGGCTACACCTTC. It specifies CASSPPDRENGYTF.

The chain uses TRBV2 and TRBJ2-1; D might be TRBD2 (6 bases). The CDR3 has 13 amino acids. Germline V CDR1 and CDR2: SNHLY, FYNNEI. V lost 6 bases and J 5 bases, leaving 11 bases between the germline ends. This CDR3 is CASRSGPHNEQFF. CDR3 sequence (DNA): TGTGCCAGCAGAAGCGGGCCCCACAATGAGCAGTTCTTC.

The chain employs TRBV19 and TRBJ2-3, with D possibly TRBD2 on 6 matching bases. The CDR3 has 15 amino acids. Trimming shortened V by 3 bases and J by 3 bases, and 13 bases separated the two germline ends. Germline CDR1 is LNHDA and CDR2 is SQIVND (reference sequence). The CDR3 DNA sequence: TGTGCCAGTAGTATCGTCCGGGAGAGAACAGATACGCAGTATTTT. This codes for CASSIVRERTDTQYF.

There are a few counts of this clone. This chain connects TRBV28 to TRBJ1-5; possible D gene TRBD1, 6 bases. Germline-derived CDR1 and CDR2 are MDHEN and SYDVKM. Trimming removed 6 bases from V and 6 bases from J, with 15 bases in between. This CDR3 region has 14 residues. The CDR3 sequence: CASRLTGLSQPQHF. CDR3 nucleotides: TGTGCCAGCAGGTTAACAGGGTTGAGTCAGCCCCAGCATTTT.

The rearrangement links TRBV5-1 to TRBJ2-1, with 7 bases that match TRBD2. V gave up 3 bases and J gave up 2 bases; unmatched junction bases: 8. Germline CDR1 reads SGHRS; CDR2 reads YFSETQ. This CDR3 contains 16 residues. CDR3 bases: TGCGCCAGCAGCTCGGAAAAGACTAGCCCCTACAATGAGCAGTTCTTC. Its translation: CASSSEKTSPYNEQFF.

The chain couples TRBV5-5 to TRBJ2-1, with TRBD2 as a possible D gene (5 bases). V shed 2 bases and J shed 8 bases, with 11 bases lying between them. This CDR3 has 13 residues. Germline V gene lookup returns CDR1 SGHKS and CDR2 YYEKEE (reference sequence). CDR3 DNA sequence: TGTGCCAGCAGCTTTGAGGGTCCAGATGAGCAGTTCTTC. Residues: CASSFEGPDEQFF.

This sequence joins TRBV15 and TRBJ1-4; tentatively, D is TRBD1 (5 bases). In germline, CDR1 is LNHNV, CDR2 YYDKDF (reference sequence). V shed 1 base and J shed 2 bases, with 11 bases lying between them. The CDR3 sequence is 16 residues long. The CDR3 nucleotides read TGTGCCACCAGCAGAGGTGGAGGGGTGACTAATGAAAAACTGTTTTTT. It encodes CATSRGGGVTNEKLFF.

V usage is TRBV19 and J usage is TRBJ1-2; D perhaps matches TRBD1 (6 bases). CDR3 length equals 14 residues. Germline CDR1 is LNHDA and CDR2 is SQIVND (reference sequence). V lost 4 bases and J lost 6, with 15 bases in between. The CDR3 DNA reads TGTGCCAGTAGTAACGGACAGCGCACCGATGGCTACACCTTC. This codes for CASSNGQRTDGYTF.

The chain couples TRBV6-5 to TRBJ2-6, with 8 positions matching TRBD1. The germline gives CDR1 MNHEY, CDR2 SVGAGI. Trimming at V came to 7 bases and at J to 3 bases, leaving 5 bases not matched to a gene. This CDR3 region has 15 residues. The CDR3 nucleotides are TGTGCCAGCACGTGGACAGGGAGTGGGGCCAACGTCCTGACTTTC. Translating gives CASTWTGSGANVLTF.

The genes are TRBV2 and TRBJ2-1; 12 bases fit TRBD2. The CDR3 is made up of 15 amino acids. Germline-derived CDR1 and CDR2 are SNHLY and FYNNEI. The junction had 4 bases not matched to a gene; V was cut back by 4 bases and J by 6 bases. The CDR3 nucleotides are TGTGCCAGCAGTGTTGGACTAGCGGGATCCAATGAGCAGTTCTTC. Protein: CASSVGLAGSNEQFF.

The V gene is TRBV13, the J gene TRBJ1-3; no firm D call. The CDR3 spans 17 residues. Germline CDR1 and CDR2: PRHDT and FYEKMQ (reference sequence). Trimming left V 1 base short and J 4 bases short, with 17 bases between. DNA of the CDR3: TGTGCCAGCAGCTTAGATTACGGTCTCAGCGCCGGAAACACCATATATTTT. Protein: CASSLDYGLSAGNTIYF.

This chain joins TRBV7-3 and TRBJ2-3; D is perhaps TRBD2 (6 bases). V was cut by 4 bases and J by 1 base, with 9 bases left in between. Germline V gene sequence: CDR1 SGHTA, CDR2 FQGTGA. This CDR3 is built from 14 residues. The CDR3 DNA is TGTGCCAGCAGCTCCTCTAGCGGCACAGATACGCAGTATTTT. Its protein product is CASSSSSGTDTQYF.

The chain has TRBV3-1 (or the pseudogene TRBV3-2) and TRBJ2-1; D possibly corresponds to TRBD2 (5 bases). The V gene's germline CDR1 is LGHDT and CDR2 YNNKEL (reference sequence). V lost 6 bases, J lost 7 bases, and 19 bases lay in between. The CDR3 is 15 residues long. CDR3 loop: CASSPQRERGNEQFF. The CDR3 DNA is TGTGCCAGCAGTCCCCAGAGGGAGAGAGGAAATGAGCAGTTCTTC.

This clone was observed a single time. J is TRBJ2-7 and V is TRBV6-5; 7 bases agree with TRBD1. The trim removed 10 bases at V and 2 bases at J, leaving 8 bases unmatched. Per germline, CDR1 MNHEY and CDR2 SVGAGI. This CDR3 contains 13 residues. As DNA, the CDR3 is TGTGCCATACAGGGGCCGGGCCCCTACGAGCAGTACTTC. Amino acids: CAIQGPGPYEQYF.

The genes are TRBV19 and TRBJ1-1, with 8 bases matching TRBD1. V lost 5 bases and J lost 2; bases outside the gene matches: 4. The CDR3 length is 14 residues. Germline values: CDR1 LNHDA, CDR2 SQIVND (reference sequence). As DNA, the CDR3 is TGTGCCAGTAGTGGACAGGGACATAACACTGAAGCTTTCTTT. Its translation: CASSGQGHNTEAFF.

V gene TRBV4-1 combines with J gene TRBJ1-6, with unresolved D. This CDR3 contains 16 residues. The ends were cut back, 0 bases at V and 4 bases at J, with 10 bases in the middle. Germline CDR1 and CDR2: MGHRA and YSYEKL. CDR3 loop: CASSQDGLLYNSPLHF. The CDR3 DNA reads TGCGCCAGCAGCCAAGATGGGCTGTTATATAATTCACCCCTCCACTTT.

J is TRBJ2-5 and V is TRBV3-1 (or the pseudogene TRBV3-2), with a weak D call TRBD1 (5 bases). V lost 0 bases and J 5 bases, leaving 16 bases between the germline ends. Germline assignment: CDR1 LGHDT and CDR2 YNNKEL (reference sequence). The CDR3 consists of 16 residues. The CDR3 sequence: CASSQDRSAGRETQYF. In nucleotides, the CDR3 is TGTGCCAGCAGCCAAGATAGAAGTGCAGGGCGCGAGACCCAGTACTTC.

The chain is built from TRBV7-3 and TRBJ2-3; a weak D match, TRBD1 (7 bases). V dropped 5 bases and J dropped 2 bases, with 14 bases sitting between them. This CDR3 has 15 residues. The V gene's germline CDR1 is SGHTA and CDR2 FQGTGA. The CDR3 here is CASSRGGGDTDTQYF. DNA of the CDR3: TGTGCCAGCAGCAGAGGGGGCGGGGACACAGATACGCAGTATTTT.

The chain joins TRBV6-4 to TRBJ1-1; 7 nucleotides line up with TRBD1. CDR3 length: 13 amino acids. The V and J ends lost 4 bases and 7 bases, in that order; junction bases with no gene match: 6. Germline V gene data show CDR1 as MRHNA and CDR2 as SNTAGT. The CDR3 DNA sequence: TGTGCCAGCAGTGTAACAGGGGCGGGTGAAGCTTTCTTT. Translating it yields CASSVTGAGEAFF.

This clone was seen a handful of times. One end of the junction is discordant with germline, which a read error may explain. CDR3 amino acids: CATSVGGNYGYTF. CDR3 nucleotide sequence: TGTGCCACCAGTGTCGGGGGTAACTACGGCTACACCTTC. The chain is built from TRBV24-1 and TRBJ1-2; a possible D gene is TRBD1 (5 bases). The CDR3 is 13 amino acids. CDR1 is KGHDR, CDR2 SFDVKD, per germline.

The chain joins TRBV28 to TRBJ1-1; maybe TRBD1 (5 bases). The CDR3 contains 13 residues. V shed 7 bases and J shed 7 bases, with 16 bases lying between them. Germline loops: CDR1 MDHEN, CDR2 SYDVKM. The DNA for the CDR3 is TGTGCCAGCACCAGAAGACAGTCAATTGAAGCTTTCTTT. It yields the protein CASTRRQSIEAFF.